This is a list of T cell receptor beta chains from one sample in a study of blood T cell repertoires in COVID-19. Sequencing used immunoSEQ multiplex PCR; TCRdb keeps in-frame clones, though not all of them. The profile shows 450,000 to 500,000 clones, approximately 85% of them singletons. The sequenced sample consisted of peripheral blood. The receptors shown here come from a human donor in a cohort sampled during active COVID-19. CDR3s include the opening cysteine and the closing phenylalanine or tryptophan. D genes are given only for firm matches. The size of a clone is reported for some rows only, either as once, few or many, or as a class for expanded clones.

J gene,D gene,V gene,clone size,CDR3 length,CDR3 protein,CDR3 DNA
TRBJ2-5,TRBD1,TRBV3-1/TRBV3-2,few,14,CASSQSGGEETQYF,TGTGCCAGCAGCCAGTCAGGGGGCGAAGAGACCCAGTACTTC
TRBJ2-5,NA,TRBV5-4,NA,14,CASSLISVGQTQYF,TGTGCCAGCAGCTTAATCTCGGTCGGTCAGACCCAGTACTTC
TRBJ2-1,NA,TRBV9,NA,15,CASSPTAGQYNEQFF,TGTGCCAGCAGCCCCACCGCAGGCCAATACAATGAGCAGTTCTTC
TRBJ2-7,NA,TRBV4-3,NA,15,CASSQGQGSSYEQYF,TGCGCCAGCAGCCAAGGCCAGGGTAGCTCCTACGAGCAGTACTTC
TRBJ2-6,NA,TRBV4-2,NA,17,CASSQAFREAGANVLTF,TGTGCCAGCAGCCAAGCCTTTCGGGAAGCAGGGGCCAACGTCCTGACTTTC
TRBJ2-3,TRBD2,TRBV28,NA,16,CASRERTSGSTDTQYF,TGTGCCAGCAGAGAAAGGACTAGCGGAAGCACAGATACGCAGTATTTT
TRBJ1-3,NA,TRBV2,NA,16,CASSVLTGISGNTIYF,TGTGCCAGCAGTGTCCTCACAGGGATATCTGGAAACACCATATATTTT
TRBJ2-5,TRBD2,TRBV5-4,NA,15,CASSEGTSGEETQYF,TGTGCCAGCAGCGAGGGGACTAGCGGAGAAGAGACCCAGTACTTC
TRBJ1-3,NA,TRBV7-2,NA,15,CASSLVYSSGNTIYF,TGTGCCAGCAGCTTAGTTTACAGCTCTGGAAACACCATATATTTT
TRBJ1-1,TRBD1,TRBV7-9,NA,13,CASSLIGDRGRSF,TGTGCCAGCAGCTTAATCGGGGACAGGGGCCGTTCTTTT
TRBJ2-7,NA,TRBV4-3,NA,16,CASSHSAGKPPYEQYF,TGCGCCAGCAGCCACTCCGCCGGGAAACCCCCCTACGAGCAGTACTTC
TRBJ2-7,TRBD1,TRBV15,NA,16,CATRKAKQGLEYEQYF,TGTGCCACCAGGAAAGCAAAACAGGGGTTGGAGTACGAGCAGTACTTC
TRBJ2-3,TRBD2,TRBV7-2,NA,15,CASSVTSGSSDTQYF,TGTGCCAGCAGCGTAACTAGCGGGAGCTCAGATACGCAGTATTTT
TRBJ2-1,TRBD2,TRBV2,NA,14,CASSRTSGGNEQFF,TGTGCCAGCAGCCGGACTAGCGGGGGAAATGAGCAGTTCTTC
TRBJ2-1,TRBD1,TRBV30,NA,15,CAWSGAQGDYNEQFF,TGTGCCTGGAGTGGGGCTCAGGGGGACTACAATGAGCAGTTCTTC
TRBJ2-3,NA,TRBV10-3,few,14,CAISGGSGTDTQYF,TGTGCCATCAGTGGGGGCAGCGGCACAGATACGCAGTATTTT
TRBJ1-2,NA,TRBV10-3,NA,14,CAISEDRQNYGYTF,TGTGCCATCAGTGAGGACAGGCAAAACTATGGCTACACCTTC
TRBJ1-2,TRBD1,TRBV6-5,once,14,CASRLTGSYYGYTF,TGTGCCAGCAGATTGACAGGGTCTTACTATGGCTACACCTTC
TRBJ1-3,NA,TRBV19,NA,19,CASSLPGVGSGSSGNTIYF,TGTGCCAGTAGTCTACCGGGGGTGGGGTCAGGATCGTCTGGAAACACCATATATTTT
TRBJ2-3,TRBD1,TRBV28,NA,16,CASSTYDRVGTDTQYF,TGTGCCAGCAGTACCTACGACAGGGTGGGCACAGATACGCAGTATTTT
TRBJ2-3,TRBD2,TRBV5-8,NA,16,CASSLIAGVGSDTQYF,TGTGCCAGCAGCTTGATTGCGGGAGTCGGTTCAGATACGCAGTATTTT
TRBJ2-3,NA,TRBV30,NA,12,CAWASIPDTQYF,TGTGCCTGGGCTAGCATCCCAGATACGCAGTATTTT
TRBJ1-6,NA,TRBV3-1/TRBV3-2,NA,16,CASSHLNTGAGSPLHF,TGTGCCAGCAGCCACCTAAACACAGGTGCTGGATCACCCCTCCACTTT
TRBJ1-4,NA,TRBV27,NA,14,CASSAPGFGEKLFF,TGTGCCAGCAGTGCCCCAGGTTTCGGTGAAAAACTGTTTTTT